This TCR beta chain was identified in a study of spatial heterogeneity in lung cancer. General study results and limits: At tumor resection, ubiquitous expanded TCRs were detected in blood more often than later.

Points on this clonotype: Its antigen is undetermined. Found in a library prepared for alpha chains, this beta chain is an off-target read, and its abundance has little meaning.

From the 5' RACE reads, TCRdb called clonotypes with MiXCR, one entry per CDR3 protein. The data show over 600 distinct CDR3 sequences, with 27% seen just once and about 15% held by the top ten. V lost 10 bases and J lost 1, with 16 bases in between. The CDR3 runs 14 residues. Time point specified: sample taken at primary tumor resection. No cells were sorted before sequencing. The whole RNA sequenced was extracted from tumor, nontumor lung or frozen PBMC. This clonotype was obtained from a male donor with early-stage non-small cell lung cancer. The sample consisted of PBMCs, taken at surgery. This rearrangement joins TRBV12-3 or TRBV12-4 to TRBJ2-5, with D unresolved. CDR3 coding DNA: TGTGCCAACACATCTGCAAGCATCCAAGAGACCCAGTACTTC. It translates to CANTSASIQETQYF.